The entry below gives a single TCR beta chain sequence along with its context. This entry belongs to a study of cytomegalovirus exposure and HLA in healthy donors. CDR1 is GTSNPN and CDR2 is SVGIG in the germline V gene (reference sequence). This CDR3 has 13 amino acids. Trimming removed 0 bases at V and 11 bases at J, with 11 bases between. Researchers ran the PCR with 60 Vbeta and 13 Jbeta primers. Here immunoSEQ multiplex PCR was the method, and the copy in TCRdb shows in-frame clones only, minus some. The table shows about 120,000 clones, with 60% to 85% occurring only once. This TCR derives from a middle-aged woman in good health and CMV-seropositive. What was sequenced was PBMCs. The chain employs TRBV30 and TRBJ1-6; D is unresolved. The CDR3 DNA reads TGTGCCTGGAGTGTACAAGAGCGAGCACCCCTCCACTTT. Translating it yields CAWSVQERAPLHF.